This entry lists 27 T cell receptor beta chains sequenced from one sample in a study of blood T cell repertoires in COVID-19. Assay used: immunoSEQ multiplex PCR; TCRdb lists only in-frame clones, some missing. The table shows 100,000 or so clones, with roughly 80% occurring only once. Sequenced sample: peripheral blood. The receptor set was obtained from an elderly woman with acute or convalescent COVID-19.

The V call is TRBV5-1, the J call TRBJ2-7; maybe TRBD2 (5 bases). Germline V gene sequence: CDR1 SGHRS, CDR2 YFSETQ. V lost 0 bases, J lost 6 bases, and 13 bases lay in between. CDR3 size: 14 residues. CDR3 DNA sequence: TGCGCCAGCAGCTTGGGACTACCCCCCGGCGAGCAGTACTTC. Its protein product is CASSLGLPPGEQYF.

The J gene is TRBJ1-1, the V gene TRBV5-1, with 8 bases identical to TRBD1. The V segment lost 3 bases and the J segment 3 bases; nucleotides outside the gene matches: 4. In germline, CDR1 is SGHRS, CDR2 YFSETQ. The CDR3 length is 14 residues. The CDR3 DNA reads TGCGCCAGCAGCTCGATGGGACAGGACACTGAAGCTTTCTTT. This gives the protein CASSSMGQDTEAFF.

V gene TRBV6-6 combines with J gene TRBJ1-5; possible D gene TRBD1, 5 bases. The CDR3 sequence is 13 residues long. Deletions cut 5 bases from V and 11 bases from J, with 16 bases between. The germline CDR1 and CDR2 sequences are MNHNY and SVGAGI (reference sequence). CDR3 coding DNA: TGTGCCAGCAGTCCCTCGGCAGGGTTGGCCCAGCATTTT. Protein: CASSPSAGLAQHF.

The chain links TRBV24-1 to TRBJ2-3, with 7 bases matching TRBD1. The CDR3 runs to 16 residues. Germline CDR1 and CDR2: KGHDR and SFDVKD. V trimming: 2 bases; J trimming: 1 base; junction bases outside the gene matches: 5. DNA for the CDR3: TGTGCCACCAGTGATTACAGGGGAAGAGGCACAGATACGCAGTATTTT. Protein product: CATSDYRGRGTDTQYF.

This clone was recorded once. The V gene is TRBV27, the J gene TRBJ2-3; TRBD1 matches 10 bases. CDR1 is MNHEY, CDR2 SMNVEV, per germline (reference sequence). The CDR3 spans 15 residues. Germline trimming cut 5 bases from V and 4 bases from J; bases unmatched to any gene: 6. In DNA, the CDR3 is TGTGCCAGCAGTCCATCTGGACAGGGGGCAGATACGCAGTATTTT. As protein: CASSPSGQGADTQYF.

The rearrangement joins TRBV7-8 to TRBJ2-7, with a tentative D call TRBD1 (5 bases). Trimming left V 3 bases short and J 0 bases short, with 12 bases between. The CDR3 extends over 15 amino acids. The germline V gene has CDR1 SGHVS and CDR2 FQNEAQ. CDR3: CASSFHRWLSYEQYF. DNA for the CDR3: TGTGCCAGCAGCTTTCACAGGTGGCTCTCCTACGAGCAGTACTTC.

This clone has just one count. The genes are TRBV5-4 and TRBJ1-1; 10 nucleotides align to TRBD1. The CDR3 totals 16 residues. CDR1 and CDR2 from the germline V gene are SGHNT and YYREEE (reference sequence). V trimming: 4 bases; J trimming: 0 bases; junction bases outside the gene matches: 6. The CDR3 nucleotides read TGTGCCAGCAGCACCGGACAGGGGGAGGTGAACACTGAAGCTTTCTTT. This encodes CASSTGQGEVNTEAFF.

This chain links TRBV29-1 with TRBJ1-2; 9 nucleotides align to TRBD1. Unmatched junction bases numbered 12, after V lost 5 bases and J lost 8 bases. There are 14 residues in the CDR3. Germline loops: CDR1 SQVTM, CDR2 ANQGSEA. DNA for the CDR3: TGCAGCGTTCTCCTCTCCGGGACAGGGTTAGGCTACACCTTC. This codes for CSVLLSGTGLGYTF.

The gene calls are TRBV15 and TRBJ2-1, with 11 bases that match TRBD2. The length of the CDR3 is 17 residues. Germline trimming cut 0 bases from V and 8 bases from J; bases unmatched to any gene: 9. Germline V CDR1 and CDR2: LNHNV, YYDKDF (reference sequence). CDR3 amino acids: CATSRDRVAGGPDEQFF. CDR3 in DNA: TGTGCCACCAGCAGAGATCGGGTAGCGGGAGGGCCAGATGAGCAGTTCTTC.

This clone was picked up a small number of times. The J gene is TRBJ2-1, the V gene TRBV7-9; 9 nucleotides agree with TRBD2. The V segment lost 1 base and the J segment 8 bases; nucleotides outside the gene matches: 9. There are 16 residues in the CDR3. The germline V gene has CDR1 SEHNR and CDR2 FQNEAQ (reference sequence). The CDR3 is CASSLELAGSGYEQFF. The CDR3 DNA reads TGTGCCAGCAGCTTAGAGCTAGCGGGAAGTGGCTATGAGCAGTTCTTC.

The chain employs TRBV9 and TRBJ2-5; 9 nucleotides agree with TRBD2. Germline V gene sequence: CDR1 SGDLS, CDR2 YYNGEE. The CDR3 is 15 residues long. J lost 4 bases, V lost 0 bases, and 4 bases had no gene match. The CDR3 region is CASSVDSGRGETQYF. In nucleotides, the CDR3 is TGTGCCAGCAGCGTAGATAGCGGGAGAGGAGAGACCCAGTACTTC.

The chain uses TRBV29-1 and TRBJ2-1; D is unresolved. With 4 bases removed from V and 0 bases from J, the gap between germline ends came to 10 bases. Germline loops: CDR1 SQVTM, CDR2 ANQGSEA. The CDR3 sequence is 14 residues long. CDR3: CSVAVTYSYNEQFF. DNA of the CDR3: TGCAGCGTTGCGGTAACCTACTCCTACAATGAGCAGTTCTTC.

The rearrangement uses TRBV7-9 and TRBJ2-7; 7 nucleotides line up with TRBD2. The CDR3 is 14 amino acids. Germline loops: CDR1 SEHNR, CDR2 FQNEAQ (reference sequence). V shed 3 bases, J shed 5 bases, and the junction held 7 bases outside the gene matches. The CDR3 region is CASSFLGEGHEQYV. The DNA of the CDR3 is TGTGCCAGCAGCTTTCTAGGGGAGGGCCACGAGCAGTACGTC.

The chain links TRBV15 to TRBJ1-2, with D tentatively TRBD1 (5 bases). Germline CDR1 is LNHNV and CDR2 is YYDKDF (reference sequence). The germline V and J ends were trimmed by 6 bases and 3 bases, with 14 bases remaining between them. The CDR3 is made up of 14 amino acids. The CDR3 DNA sequence: TGTGCCACCAGACGGGGGGGGGATCACTATGGCTACACCTTC. It encodes CATRRGGDHYGYTF.

This clone showed up just a few times. This rearrangement joins TRBV19 to TRBJ1-3; D not certain. Germline values: CDR1 LNHDA, CDR2 SQIVND (reference sequence). The CDR3 runs to 15 residues. V lost 7 bases to trimming and J lost 1 base, with 14 bases between them. The CDR3 loop reads CASIATGYSGNTIYF. For the CDR3, the DNA is TGTGCCAGTATTGCAACGGGGTATTCTGGAAACACCATATATTTT.

V and J are TRBV29-1 and TRBJ1-1, with TRBD1 identical over 8 bases. The length of the CDR3 is 14 residues. Germline V gene sequence: CDR1 SQVTM, CDR2 ANQGSEA. The V gene end was trimmed by 6 bases and the J gene end by 1 base; junction bases not matched to a gene: 7. Here the CDR3 reads CSVRLGQGNTEAFF. CDR3 in DNA: TGCAGCGTAAGACTCGGACAGGGGAACACTGAAGCTTTCTTT. Drawing the rest from reference TRBV29-1 and TRBJ1-1, the complete variable domain is SAVISQKPSRDICQRGTSLTIQCQVDSQVTMMFWYRQQPGQSLTLIATANQGSEATYESGFVIDKFPISRPNLTFSTLTVSNMSPEDSSIYLCSVRLGQGNTEAFFGQGTRLTVV.

This clone has only one observation. The chain recombines TRBV7-2 with TRBJ2-1; 8 bases align to TRBD2. This CDR3 region has 14 residues. The germline V gene has CDR1 SGHTA and CDR2 FQGNSA. V gave up 2 bases and J gave up 7 bases; unmatched junction bases: 4. CDR3 bases: TGTGCCAGCAGCTTAAACAGCGGGAGAAATGAGCAGTTCTTC. Translation: CASSLNSGRNEQFF.

The gene calls are TRBV5-4 and TRBJ2-3, with TRBD1 matching 8 bases. Germline CDR1 is SGHNT and CDR2 is YYREEE (reference sequence). The length of the CDR3 is 14 residues. Trimming took 4 bases from V and 6 from J; bases not matched to a gene: 7. This chain's CDR3 is CASSPGQGSDTQYF. DNA for the CDR3: TGTGCCAGCAGCCCTGGACAGGGATCGGATACGCAGTATTTT.

This chain joins TRBV20-1 and TRBJ1-1, with D maybe TRBD1 (6 bases). V was trimmed by 5 bases and J by 5 bases, leaving 9 bases between them. The length of the CDR3 is 11 residues. Germline loops: CDR1 DFQATT, CDR2 SNEGSKA (reference sequence). The CDR3 spells CSAWGRTEAFF. The DNA for the CDR3 is TGCAGTGCTTGGGGGCGAACTGAAGCTTTCTTT.

This clone has only one observation. The chain recombines TRBV19 with TRBJ1-1; 7 bases align to TRBD1. The germline V gene encodes CDR1 LNHDA and CDR2 SQIVND (reference sequence). The CDR3 has 15 amino acids. Trimming removed 3 bases from V and 6 bases from J; junction bases left unmatched: 10. The CDR3 DNA sequence: TGTGCCAGTAGTATTGGCAGGGGGTTATTCGCTGAAGCTTTCTTT. Translating gives CASSIGRGLFAEAFF.

This clone has more than one count but fewer than ten. The chain couples TRBV3-1 (or the pseudogene TRBV3-2) to TRBJ1-3, with a possible D match to TRBD1 (6 bases). Germline loops: CDR1 LGHDT, CDR2 YNNKEL (reference sequence). The V end was cut by 5 bases, the J end by 3 bases, with 14 bases between. This CDR3 has 15 residues. The CDR3, as DNA: TGTGCCAGCAGCATAAACAGGGTTGATGGAAACACCATATATTTT. It is translated as CASSINRVDGNTIYF.

The CDR3 DNA sequence: TGTGCCAGCAGTGAAGCGCGGCACCACAATGAGCAGTTCTTC. Protein product: CASSEARHHNEQFF. This sequence joins TRBV2 and TRBJ2-1; D is uncertain. Germline CDR1 is SNHLY and CDR2 is FYNNEI. The CDR3 loop spans 14 amino acids. Trimming removed 0 bases from V and 5 bases from J, with 8 bases in between.

The chain joins TRBV11-2 to TRBJ1-1; tentative D call: TRBD1 (6 bases). The CDR3 extends over 15 amino acids. V lost 1 base and J lost 0, with 9 bases in between. Germline CDR1 reads SGHAT; CDR2 reads FQNNGV. CDR3 sequence: CASSLGQVMNTEAFF. The CDR3 bases are TGTGCCAGCAGCTTAGGACAGGTAATGAACACTGAAGCTTTCTTT.

The V call is TRBV19, the J call TRBJ1-5; D is possibly TRBD1 (5 bases). Deletions cut 4 bases from V and 3 bases from J, with 13 bases between. The CDR3 loop spans 15 amino acids. From germline, CDR1 is LNHDA and CDR2 SQIVND (reference sequence). The CDR3: CASSNGGAANQPQHF. CDR3 DNA: TGTGCCAGTAGTAACGGTGGGGCCGCCAATCAGCCCCAGCATTTT.

The chain combines TRBV7-6 with TRBJ2-2; possibly TRBD2 for D (6 bases). The CDR3 length is 15 residues. In germline, CDR1 is SGHVS, CDR2 FNYEAQ. The ends were cut back, 8 bases at V and 7 bases at J, with 20 bases in the middle. CDR3 sequence: CASDRGTGIYGELFF. The CDR3 DNA is TGTGCCAGCGACCGCGGGACGGGAATTTACGGGGAGCTGTTTTTT.

This chain links TRBV28 with TRBJ2-5; tentative D call: TRBD2 (6 bases). CDR3 length: 15 amino acids. CDR1 is MDHEN and CDR2 is SYDVKM in the germline V gene. Trimming shortened V by 7 bases and J by 2 bases, and 17 bases separated the two germline ends. CDR3 bases: TGTGCCAGCATCCCCTGGGGGGTCAGGCAAGAGACCCAGTACTTC. It specifies CASIPWGVRQETQYF.

Concerning this clone: Other DNA sequences in the sample encode the same CDR3. In DNA, the CDR3 is TGCGCCAGCAGCTTGGCAGGGCTCTACAATGAGCAGTTCTTC. Encoded protein: CASSLAGLYNEQFF. This sequence joins TRBV5-1 and TRBJ2-1, with a possible D match to TRBD1 (5 bases). CDR1 SGHRS and CDR2 YFSETQ come from the germline V gene. V dropped 0 bases and J dropped 3 bases, with 7 bases sitting between them. The CDR3 totals 14 residues. Drawing the rest from reference TRBV5-1 and TRBJ2-1, the complete variable domain is KAGVTQTPRYLIKTRGQQVTLSCSPISGHRSVSWYQQTPGQGLQFLFEYFSETQRNKGNFPGRFSGRQFSNSRSEMNVSTLELGDSALYLCASSLAGLYNEQFFGPGTRLTVL.